Below, 22 T cell receptor beta chains from the same sample are listed, as sequenced in a study of blood T cells in healthy people across ages. A sample-barcoded 5' primer and a J-beta primer mix were used in a second PCR of roughly 6 to 11 cycles. TCRdb called the 5' RACE reads again in MiXCR, with one record for every CDR3 protein. The table lists some 1.5 million distinct CDR3 sequences, 28% of them singletons. Sequences were obtained from blood. The receptors derive from a woman aged 25 to 45 in good health.

A few counts support this clonotype. The chain recombines TRBV4-2 with TRBJ2-5, with D uncertain. The DNA matches TRBJ2-7 better at its end, which makes the J call doubtful. This CDR3 region has 14 residues. Germline V gene sequence: CDR1 LGHNA, CDR2 YNFKEQ. CDR3 DNA sequence: TGTGCCAGCAGCCCCTCCAAAACAAGGGACGAGCAGTACTTC. It codes for CASSPSKTRDEQYF.

The rearrangement joins TRBV7-9 to TRBJ2-7; 9 nucleotides align to TRBD2. Per germline, CDR1 SEHNR and CDR2 FQNEAQ (reference sequence). V shed 4 bases and J 6 bases; nucleotides not matched to a gene: 10. The CDR3 is 15 amino acids. The DNA for the CDR3 is TGTGCCAGCAGCTATCAGGGTAGGCGGGGGGGCGAGCAGTACTTC. Amino acid sequence: CASSYQGRRGGEQYF.

This sequence joins TRBV10-3 and TRBJ2-3, with 10 nucleotides matching TRBD2. This CDR3 has 16 residues. The V gene's germline CDR1 is ENHRY and CDR2 SYGVKD. V lost 7 bases, J lost 4 bases, and 11 bases stayed unmatched. In DNA, the CDR3 is TGTGCCATCACCGAGCGGGAGGGCCCGTTATCAGATACGCAGTATTTT. This codes for CAITEREGPLSDTQYF.

This clonotype has at least ten counts. This chain connects TRBV3-1 to TRBJ2-7; 10 nucleotides match TRBD1. Germline V gene sequence: CDR1 LGHDT, CDR2 YNNKEL (reference sequence). This CDR3 region has 16 residues. The J segment lost 2 bases and the V segment lost 2 bases, leaving 6 bases of the junction unmatched. The CDR3 region is CASSQYEDRGTYEQYF. CDR3 sequence (DNA): TGTGCCAGCAGCCAATATGAGGACAGGGGGACCTACGAGCAGTACTTC.

The chain uses TRBV27 and TRBJ2-1; possible D gene TRBD1, 5 bases. Gene TRBJ2-7 matches the end of the DNA better, so the J call may be wrong. Germline lookup yields CDR1 MNHEY and CDR2 SMNVEV (reference sequence). The CDR3 consists of 16 residues. In DNA, the CDR3 is TGTGCCAGCAGACCACAGGTCAGGAGCTCCTACAATGAGCAGTACTTC. Amino acid sequence: CASRPQVRSSYNEQYF.

This clonotype has a count of ten or more. The gene calls are TRBV10-3 and TRBJ1-5; no clear D gene. The CDR3 is 14 residues long. Germline-derived CDR1 and CDR2 are ENHRY and SYGVKD. V lost 3 bases and J lost 1, with 7 bases in between. The CDR3 sequence: CAISEQMSNQPQHF. CDR3 sequence (DNA): TGTGCCATCAGTGAACAGATGAGCAATCAGCCCCAGCATTTT.

The count of this clonotype is one. V and J are TRBV21-1 and TRBJ2-7. The last part of the DNA fits TRBJ2-5 better; the J call may be wrong. TRBV21-1 is termed a pseudogene. CDR3 size: 13 residues. CDR3 in amino acids: CASSAMGSETQYF. CDR3 nucleotide sequence: TGTGCCAGCAGCGCAATGGGTTCTGAGACCCAGTACTTC.

The rearrangement links TRBV9 to TRBJ2-1; 8 positions agree with TRBD2. Gene TRBJ2-7 matches the end of the DNA better, so the J call may be wrong. CDR1 SGDLS and CDR2 YYNGEE come from the germline V gene. The CDR3 length is 16 residues. CDR3 in amino acids: CASSSRRGGPYNEQYF. CDR3 sequence (DNA): TGTGCCAGCAGCTCTAGACGGGGGGGACCCTACAATGAGCAGTACTTC.

The chain uses TRBV20-1 and TRBJ2-3; D perhaps matches TRBD2 (6 bases). The CDR3 spans 14 residues. CDR1 is DFQATT, CDR2 SNEGSKA, per germline (reference sequence). Trimming stripped 4 bases from V and 1 base from J, with 12 bases between. CDR3 bases: TGCAGTGCTATAAGGTGGGAGGGCACAGATACGCAGTATTTT. It codes for CSAIRWEGTDTQYF.

This clonotype was picked up a small number of times. V gene TRBV15 combines with J gene TRBJ2-5; tentatively, D is TRBD2 (6 bases). This CDR3 is built from 15 residues. V was pared by 0 bases and J by 3 bases, with 11 bases between. Germline CDR1 and CDR2: LNHNV and YYDKDF (reference sequence). The CDR3 bases are TGTGCCACCAGCAGAGAGGGGAAGCGGGAAGAGACCCAGTACTTC. Translation gives CATSREGKREETQYF. The whole variable domain, filled in from reference TRBV15 and TRBJ2-5, reads DAMVIQNPRYQVTQFGKPVTLSCSQTLNHNVMYWYQQKSSQAPKLLFHYYDKDFNNEADTPDNFQSRRPNTSFCFLDIRSPGLGDTAMYLCATSREGKREETQYFGPGTRLLVL.

The chain couples TRBV12-3 or TRBV12-4 to TRBJ2-3, with TRBD2 as a possible D gene (5 bases). The CDR3 is 16 amino acids. V lost 3 bases and J lost 2, with 15 bases in between. This CDR3 reads CASSFGRRRATDTQYF. The CDR3 DNA sequence: TGTGCCAGCAGTTTCGGCAGACGGCGGGCCACAGATACGCAGTATTTT.

This clonotype was detected a few times. This sequence joins TRBV20-1 and TRBJ1-4, with D hard to call. Trimming shortened V by 3 bases and J by 7 bases, and 9 bases separated the two germline ends. The germline gives CDR1 DFQATT, CDR2 SNEGSKA (reference sequence). This CDR3 region has 12 residues. Written as DNA, the CDR3 is TGCAGTGCTAGGGACTCAGTTGAAAAACTGTTTTTT. Translating it yields CSARDSVEKLFF.

This clonotype has only a few counts. The gene calls are TRBV9 and TRBJ2-1; no definite D call. V gave up 4 bases and J gave up 9 bases, with 11 bases separating them. There are 12 residues in the CDR3. CDR1 is SGDLS and CDR2 is YYNGEE in the germline V gene. In DNA form, the CDR3 reads TGTGCCAGCAGCCTTACAGACGGTGAGCAGTTCTTC. It codes for CASSLTDGEQFF.

At least ten counts were recorded for this clonotype. The chain is built from TRBV6-2 or TRBV6-3 and TRBJ1-5; tentatively, D is TRBD1 (5 bases). V lost 6 bases and J lost 5, with 17 bases in between. Germline V lookup: CDR1 MNHEY, CDR2 SVGEGT. There are 15 residues in the CDR3. CDR3 in DNA: TGTGCCAGCAGGTCGGCCGGGGCAGGGCATCAGCCCCAGCATTTT. As protein: CASRSAGAGHQPQHF.

This clonotype occurred a few times. The V call is TRBV5-4, the J call TRBJ2-1, with 12 bases lining up with TRBD2. Germline CDR1 and CDR2: SGHNT and YYREEE (reference sequence). The CDR3 loop spans 19 amino acids. The trim removed 1 base at V and 0 bases at J, leaving 8 bases unmatched. The CDR3 spells CASSLKSLAGGNSYNEQFF. The CDR3 DNA reads TGTGCCAGCAGCTTGAAATCACTAGCGGGGGGAAACTCCTACAATGAGCAGTTCTTC.

The V call is TRBV29-1, the J call TRBJ2-3; the D gene could be TRBD1 or TRBD2 (5 bases each). The CDR3 covers 14 residues. V lost 1 base to trimming and J lost 6 bases, with 14 bases between them. Germline values: CDR1 SQVTM, CDR2 ANQGSEA. The CDR3 DNA sequence: TGCAGCGTTGAAGTTCGGATTGGGACCGATACGCAGTATTTT. It encodes CSVEVRIGTDTQYF.

The V and J genes are TRBV21-1 and TRBJ2-5; TRBD2 is the table's D call, not checked against the DNA. TRBV21-1 is classified as a pseudogene. This CDR3 has 16 amino acids. The CDR3 sequence: CASSKVRMKGGETQYF. In DNA, the CDR3 is TGTGCCAGCAGCAAAGTTAGGATGAAGGGAGGAGAGACCCAGTACTTC.

This clonotype came up a few times. This rearrangement joins TRBV27 to TRBJ2-5; 8 bases are shared with TRBD2. This CDR3 region has 17 residues. V trimming: 3 bases; J trimming: 2 bases; junction bases outside the gene matches: 11. The germline CDR1 and CDR2 sequences are MNHEY and SMNVEV (reference sequence). In DNA, the CDR3 is TGTGCCAGCAGTTTCTATATCAAAGCGGGGGCACAAGAGACCCAGTACTTC. Translating it yields CASSFYIKAGAQETQYF.

V and J are TRBV29-1 and TRBJ2-5; D may be TRBD1 or TRBD2 (5 bases each). CDR3 size: 13 residues. In germline, CDR1 is SQVTM, CDR2 ANQGSEA. V was shortened by 3 bases and J by 8 bases, with 16 bases between the two germline ends. The CDR3 nucleotides are TGCAGCGTTGAGGAACAGGAGAGGGGAACCCAGTACTTC. Its protein is CSVEEQERGTQYF.

J is TRBJ1-2 and V is TRBV5-4; 10 nucleotides match TRBD1. Losses at the gene ends were 4 bases for V and 8 bases for J; bases not matched to a gene: 11. The CDR3 is 15 amino acids. CDR1 is SGHNT and CDR2 is YYREEE in the germline V gene (reference sequence). The CDR3 sequence is CASSPPGTGARGYTF. DNA for the CDR3: TGTGCCAGCAGCCCTCCCGGGACAGGGGCCCGGGGCTACACCTTC.

V gene TRBV19 combines with J gene TRBJ1-5, with a possible D match to TRBD1 (6 bases). V shed 7 bases and J shed 4 bases, with 14 bases lying between them. This CDR3 contains 14 residues. Looked up from germline, CDR1 is LNHDA and CDR2 is SQIVND (reference sequence). CDR3 nucleotides: TGTGCCAGTAAACCGAACAGGGATAATCAGCCCCAGCATTTT. Translated: CASKPNRDNQPQHF.

This clonotype was seen more than once but under ten times. The V gene is TRBV3-1, the J gene TRBJ2-1; D unclear. Trimming left V 6 bases short and J 0 bases short, with 6 bases between. CDR1 LGHDT and CDR2 YNNKEL come from the germline V gene (reference sequence). The CDR3 contains 13 residues. CDR3 DNA: TGTGCCAGCAGTCCTTTCTCCTACAATGAGCAGTTCTTC. Amino acid sequence: CASSPFSYNEQFF.